This T cell receptor (beta chain) was obtained from a study of blood T cell repertoires in COVID-19. Across the study: The study drew acute and convalescent COVID-19 samples from the United States, Italy and Spain.

Germline V gene sequence: CDR1 MNHEY, CDR2 SVGAGI. This CDR3 is 14 amino acids long. Between the trimmed V and J ends, which lost 1 base and 6 bases, there was a span of 7 bases. Original processing notes: Estimates of nucleated cell counts were drawn from the amplification of reference gene primers. Libraries were prepared by immunoSEQ multiplex PCR; TCRdb keeps only in-frame clonotypes and omits some of them. V and J calls and clone size are those listed in that table; D and trimming were worked out from the DNA. The sample carries about 180,000 clones, around 88% recorded once. The J gene is TRBJ1-6, the V gene TRBV6-5; D gene unclear. The TCR sequence derives from a woman aged 25 to 45 with acute or convalescent COVID-19. Sequenced input: peripheral blood. CDR3 nucleotide sequence: TGTGCCAGCAGTTACTTCGCGAGTAATTCACCCCTCCACTTT. As protein: CASSYFASNSPLHF.